This TCR beta chain was retrieved from a study of T cell changes during pregnancy in multiple sclerosis. This clone was detected once. The repertoire was sequenced with immunoSEQ multiplex PCR; TCRdb's copy has only in-frame clones and lacks some. Among 20,000 to 30,000 clones listed, around 90% were seen once. The CDR3 loop spans 15 amino acids. V was shortened by 2 bases and J by 0 bases, with 10 bases between the two germline ends. The germline gives CDR1 LNHDA, CDR2 SQIVND (reference sequence). The receptor comes from a female donor in good health, enrolled as a control in a pregnancy study. The chain is built from TRBV19 and TRBJ1-1; no reliable D call. Here the sequenced sample was CD8+ T cells from peripheral blood mononuclear cells, taken in the third trimester of pregnancy. CDR3 coding DNA: TGTGCCAGTAGTATATATGGCCAGATGAACACTGAAGCTTTCTTT. Translation gives CASSIYGQMNTEAFF.